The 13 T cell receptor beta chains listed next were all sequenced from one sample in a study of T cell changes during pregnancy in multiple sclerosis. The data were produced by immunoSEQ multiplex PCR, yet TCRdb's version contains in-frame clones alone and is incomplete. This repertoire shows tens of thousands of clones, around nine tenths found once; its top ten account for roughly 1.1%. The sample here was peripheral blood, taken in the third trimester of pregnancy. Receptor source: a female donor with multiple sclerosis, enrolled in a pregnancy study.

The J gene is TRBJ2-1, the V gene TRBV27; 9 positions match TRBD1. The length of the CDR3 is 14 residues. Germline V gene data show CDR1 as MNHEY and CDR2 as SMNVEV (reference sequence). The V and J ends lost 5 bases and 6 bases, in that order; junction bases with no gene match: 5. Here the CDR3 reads CASSPPDRGNEQFF. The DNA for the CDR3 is TGTGCCAGCAGTCCCCCGGACAGGGGCAATGAGCAGTTCTTC.

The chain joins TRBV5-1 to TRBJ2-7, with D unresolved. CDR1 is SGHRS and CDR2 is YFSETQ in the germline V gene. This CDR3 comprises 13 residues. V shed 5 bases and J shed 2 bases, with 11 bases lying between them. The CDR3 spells CASSFDTTYEQYF. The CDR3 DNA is TGCGCCAGCAGTTTTGACACAACCTACGAGCAGTACTTC.

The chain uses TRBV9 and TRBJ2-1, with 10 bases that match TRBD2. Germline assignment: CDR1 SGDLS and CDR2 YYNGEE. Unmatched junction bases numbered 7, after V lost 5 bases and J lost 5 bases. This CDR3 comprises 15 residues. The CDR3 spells CASSPGTSANNEQFF. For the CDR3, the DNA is TGTGCCAGCAGTCCCGGGACTAGCGCCAACAATGAGCAGTTCTTC.

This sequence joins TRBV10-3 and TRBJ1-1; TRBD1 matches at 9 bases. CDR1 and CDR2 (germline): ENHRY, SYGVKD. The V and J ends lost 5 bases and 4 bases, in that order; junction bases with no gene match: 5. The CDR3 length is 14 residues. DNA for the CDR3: TGTGCCATCAGTCCGGGGACAGGGAGCACTGAAGCTTTCTTT. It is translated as CAISPGTGSTEAFF.

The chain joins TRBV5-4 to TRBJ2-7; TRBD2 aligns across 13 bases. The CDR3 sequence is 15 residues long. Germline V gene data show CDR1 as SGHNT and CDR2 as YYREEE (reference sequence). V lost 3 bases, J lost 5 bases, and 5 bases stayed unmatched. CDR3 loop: CASSSGLAGTNEQYF. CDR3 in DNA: TGTGCCAGCAGCTCGGGACTAGCGGGAACGAACGAGCAGTACTTC. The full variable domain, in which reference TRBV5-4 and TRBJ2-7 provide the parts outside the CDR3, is ETGVTQSPTHLIKTRGQQVTLRCSSQSGHNTVSWYQQALGQGPQFIFQYYREEENGRGNFPPRFSGLQFPNYSSELNVNALELDDSALYLCASSSGLAGTNEQYFGPGTRLTVT.

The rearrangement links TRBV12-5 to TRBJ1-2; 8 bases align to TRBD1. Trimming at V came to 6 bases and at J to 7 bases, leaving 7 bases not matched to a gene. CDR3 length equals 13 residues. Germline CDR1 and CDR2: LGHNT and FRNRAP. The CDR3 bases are TGTGCTAGTGGCCCCGGACAGGGCCCTGGCTACACCTTC. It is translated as CASGPGQGPGYTF. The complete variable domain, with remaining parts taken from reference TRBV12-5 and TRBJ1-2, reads DARVTQTPRHKVTEMGQEVTMRCQPILGHNTVFWYRQTMMQGLELLAYFRNRAPLDDSGMPKDRFSAEMPDATLATLKIQPSEPRDSAVYFCASGPGQGPGYTFGSGTRLTVV.

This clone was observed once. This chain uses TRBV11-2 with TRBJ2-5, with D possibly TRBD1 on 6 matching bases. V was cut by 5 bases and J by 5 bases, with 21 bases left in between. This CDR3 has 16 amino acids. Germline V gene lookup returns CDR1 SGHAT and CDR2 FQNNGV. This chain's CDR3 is CASSPVTQGHGETQYF. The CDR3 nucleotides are TGTGCCAGCAGCCCCGTTACCCAGGGACATGGGGAGACCCAGTACTTC.

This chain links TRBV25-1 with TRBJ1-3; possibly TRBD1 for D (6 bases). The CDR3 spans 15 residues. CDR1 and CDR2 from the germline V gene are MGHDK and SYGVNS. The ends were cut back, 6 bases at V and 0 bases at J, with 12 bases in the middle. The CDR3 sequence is CASRALDSSGNTIYF. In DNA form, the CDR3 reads TGTGCCAGCAGGGCACTGGACAGCTCTGGAAACACCATATATTTT.

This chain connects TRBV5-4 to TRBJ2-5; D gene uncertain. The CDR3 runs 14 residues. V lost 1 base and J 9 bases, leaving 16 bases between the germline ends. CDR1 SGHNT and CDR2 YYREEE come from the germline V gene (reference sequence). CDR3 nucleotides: TGTGCCAGCAGCTTGAACAGCCTAAGAGAAGCCCAGTACTTC. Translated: CASSLNSLREAQYF.

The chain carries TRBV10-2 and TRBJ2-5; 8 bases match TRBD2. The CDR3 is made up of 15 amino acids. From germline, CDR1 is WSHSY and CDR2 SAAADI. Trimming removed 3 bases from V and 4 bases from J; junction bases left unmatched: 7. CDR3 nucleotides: TGCGCCAGCAGTGAACAGCGGGAGTCCGGAGAGACCCAGTACTTC. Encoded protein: CASSEQRESGETQYF.

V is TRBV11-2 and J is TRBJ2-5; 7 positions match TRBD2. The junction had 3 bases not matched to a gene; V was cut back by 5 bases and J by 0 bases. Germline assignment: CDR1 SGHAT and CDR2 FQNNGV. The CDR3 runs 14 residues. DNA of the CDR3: TGTGCCAGCAGCACCGGGACTAACCAAGAGACCCAGTACTTC. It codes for CASSTGTNQETQYF. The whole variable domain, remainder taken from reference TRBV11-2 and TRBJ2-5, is EAGVAQSPRYKIIEKRQSVAFWCNPISGHATLYWYQQILGQGPKLLIQFQNNGVVDDSQLPKDRFSAERLKGVDSTLKIQPAKLEDSAVYLCASSTGTNQETQYFGPGTRLLVL.

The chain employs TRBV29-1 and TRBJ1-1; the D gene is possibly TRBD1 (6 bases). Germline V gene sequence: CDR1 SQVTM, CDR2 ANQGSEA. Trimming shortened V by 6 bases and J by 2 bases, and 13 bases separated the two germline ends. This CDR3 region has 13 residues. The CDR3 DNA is TGCAGCGTACCAGGGGCCTCTAACACTGAAGCTTTCTTT. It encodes CSVPGASNTEAFF.

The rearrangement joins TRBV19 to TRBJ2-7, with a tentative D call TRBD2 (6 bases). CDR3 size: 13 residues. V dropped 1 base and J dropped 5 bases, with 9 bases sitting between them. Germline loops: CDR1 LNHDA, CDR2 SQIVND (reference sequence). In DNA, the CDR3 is TGTGCCAGTAGTATAGGGTGGAGGGACGAGCAGTACTTC. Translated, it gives CASSIGWRDEQYF. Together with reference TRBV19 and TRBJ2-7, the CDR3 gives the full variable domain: DGGITQSPKYLFRKEGQNVTLSCEQNLNHDAMYWYRQDPGQGLRLIYYSQIVNDFQKGDIAEGYSVSREKKESFPLTVTSAQKNPTAFYLCASSIGWRDEQYFGPGTRLTVT.